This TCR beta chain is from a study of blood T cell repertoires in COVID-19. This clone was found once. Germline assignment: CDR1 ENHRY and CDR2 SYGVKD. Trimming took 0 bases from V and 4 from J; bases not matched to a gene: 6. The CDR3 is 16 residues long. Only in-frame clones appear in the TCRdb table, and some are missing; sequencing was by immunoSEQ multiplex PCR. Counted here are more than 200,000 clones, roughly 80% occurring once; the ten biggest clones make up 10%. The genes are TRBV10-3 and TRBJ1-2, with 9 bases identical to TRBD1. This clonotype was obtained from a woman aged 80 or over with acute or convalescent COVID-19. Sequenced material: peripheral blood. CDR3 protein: CAISESPTGGSYGYTF. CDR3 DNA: TGTGCCATCAGTGAGTCTCCGACAGGGGGGAGCTATGGCTACACCTTC.